Each of the 13 T cell receptor beta chains below was sequenced from the same sample in a study of technical replicates of blood from several donors. The repertoire was sequenced with immunoSEQ multiplex PCR; TCRdb's copy has only in-frame clones and lacks some. The sample has 70,000 to 75,000 clones; around 95% are singletons. Sequenced sample: T cells isolated from PBMCs. The receptor set was obtained from a human donor in good health.

The CDR3 coding sequence is TGCGCCAGCAGCTTGGGACTAGCGGGAGGAGAGACCCAGTACTTC. It specifies CASSLGLAGGETQYF. The V gene is TRBV5-1, the J gene TRBJ2-5, with TRBD2 matching over 13 bases. CDR3 size: 15 residues. Germline V gene sequence: CDR1 SGHRS, CDR2 YFSETQ. After removal of 0 bases from V and 4 bases from J, the junction contained 0 bases not matched to a gene.

The chain is built from TRBV9 and TRBJ2-4; 10 bases are a match to TRBD1. The ends lost 1 base at V and 5 bases at J; junction bases unmatched: 9. This CDR3 region has 17 residues. Per germline, CDR1 SGDLS and CDR2 YYNGEE. The DNA of the CDR3 is TGTGCCAGCAGCGTATCTCCTTCCGGGACAGGGGAAAACATTCAGTACTTC. Translating it yields CASSVSPSGTGENIQYF.

The chain has TRBV11-2 and TRBJ1-4; 9 bases line up with TRBD1. Germline assignment: CDR1 SGHAT and CDR2 FQNNGV. The CDR3 totals 17 residues. J lost 0 bases, V lost 6 bases, and 8 bases had no gene match. The CDR3 region has the DNA TGTGCCAGCAGTGGACAGGGGACCGGTGCAACTAATGAAAAACTGTTTTTT. Its protein product is CASSGQGTGATNEKLFF.

The gene calls are TRBV18 and TRBJ1-1; D not certain. V was trimmed by 4 bases and J by 1 base, leaving 16 bases between them. CDR3 size: 16 residues. CDR1 KGHSH and CDR2 LQKENI come from the germline V gene. The CDR3 bases are TGTGCCAGCTCACAAAAAAACCGGGATACGAACACTGAAGCTTTCTTT. It yields the protein CASSQKNRDTNTEAFF.

V and J are TRBV9 and TRBJ1-1; D possibly corresponds to TRBD1 (6 bases). The CDR3 is made up of 15 amino acids. V shed 3 bases and J shed 2 bases, with 14 bases lying between them. Germline CDR1 reads SGDLS; CDR2 reads YYNGEE. The CDR3 here is CASSAQPGHNTEAFF. The CDR3 DNA is TGTGCCAGCAGCGCCCAACCGGGACACAACACTGAAGCTTTCTTT. Based on the CDR3 plus reference TRBV9 and TRBJ1-1, the full variable domain is DSGVTQTPKHLITATGQRVTLRCSPRSGDLSVYWYQQSLDQGLQFLIQYYNGEERAKGNILERFSAQQFPDLHSELNLSSLELGDSALYFCASSAQPGHNTEAFFGQGTRLTVV.

The chain has TRBV27 and TRBJ1-1; tentative D call: TRBD1 (5 bases). Trimming stripped 4 bases from V and 8 bases from J, with 14 bases between. Germline V lookup: CDR1 MNHEY, CDR2 SMNVEV (reference sequence). The CDR3 spans 13 residues. CDR3 coding DNA: TGTGCCAGCAGTTACTCCGACAGAGTAGAAGCTTTCTTT. It yields the protein CASSYSDRVEAFF.

This chain uses TRBV28 with TRBJ2-5, with TRBD1 matching over 10 bases. V shed 6 bases, J shed 4 bases, and the junction held 5 bases outside the gene matches. CDR3 length: 14 amino acids. The germline CDR1 and CDR2 sequences are MDHEN and SYDVKM. CDR3: CASRTGGQGETQYF. CDR3 nucleotide sequence: TGTGCCAGCAGGACAGGGGGCCAAGGAGAGACCCAGTACTTC.

V gene TRBV6-4 combines with J gene TRBJ1-1; D gene ambiguous. The germline V gene has CDR1 MRHNA and CDR2 SNTAGT. The CDR3 length is 14 residues. V lost 3 bases and J lost 5, with 13 bases in between. In DNA form, the CDR3 reads TGTGCCAGCAGTGATACGACATATCCGACTGAAGCTTTCTTT. Protein product: CASSDTTYPTEAFF.

V gene TRBV5-1 combines with J gene TRBJ2-7; 7 nucleotides match TRBD1. Germline V gives CDR1 SGHRS, CDR2 YFSETQ. The CDR3 runs to 19 residues. With V trimmed by 5 bases and J by 5 bases, 25 bases remained unmatched. The CDR3 spells CASRSGQAMLVAPLHEQYF. CDR3 bases: TGCGCCAGCAGATCCGGACAGGCCATGCTGGTAGCCCCCCTGCACGAGCAGTACTTC.

The chain has TRBV6-1 and TRBJ2-2, with a weak D call TRBD1 (6 bases). The V and J ends lost 6 bases and 10 bases respectively, with 18 bases between them. This CDR3 spans 14 amino acids. Per the germline V gene, CDR1 is MNHNS and CDR2 is SASEGT. The CDR3 is CASRRLQGTEELFF. The CDR3 region has the DNA TGTGCCAGCAGGCGACTACAGGGAACGGAGGAGCTGTTTTTT.

The chain is built from TRBV29-1 and TRBJ2-2, with D possibly matching TRBD2 (5 bases). The CDR3 has 14 residues. The V gene lost 4 bases and the J gene lost 1 base, with 10 bases spanning the gap. Per germline, CDR1 SQVTM and CDR2 ANQGSEA. CDR3 in DNA: TGCAGCGTTGTGTACGGGGTGAACACCGGGGAGCTGTTTTTT. Translated, it gives CSVVYGVNTGELFF.

The rearrangement links TRBV29-1 to TRBJ1-1; tentatively, D is TRBD1 (5 bases). The CDR3 is 12 amino acids. V lost 3 bases, J lost 11 bases, and 16 bases lay in between. CDR1 and CDR2 (germline): SQVTM, ANQGSEA. CDR3 sequence reads: CSVEDIPKVAFF. In DNA form, the CDR3 reads TGCAGCGTTGAGGACATTCCCAAGGTGGCTTTCTTT. The whole variable domain, filled in from reference TRBV29-1 and TRBJ1-1, reads SAVISQKPSRDICQRGTSLTIQCQVDSQVTMMFWYRQQPGQSLTLIATANQGSEATYESGFVIDKFPISRPNLTFSTLTVSNMSPEDSSIYLCSVEDIPKVAFFGQGTRLTVV.

This chain links TRBV10-3 with TRBJ1-1; D is ambiguous. CDR1 and CDR2 from the germline V gene are ENHRY and SYGVKD. V lost 3 bases and J lost 3, with 14 bases in between. The CDR3 sequence is 15 residues long. In nucleotides, the CDR3 is TGTGCCATCAGTGATCCGCCGCCCGCGGACACTGAAGCTTTCTTT. Encoded protein: CAISDPPPADTEAFF.